A selection of T cell receptor beta chains follows, all from one sample in a study of blood T cell repertoires in COVID-19. Profiled with immunoSEQ multiplex PCR; TCRdb holds only in-frame clones, not every one. The sample carries 170,000 or so clones, 65% to 85% recorded once. Sequenced: peripheral blood. These receptors all stem from a woman aged 60-75 years with acute or convalescent COVID-19. Both conserved end residues are part of each CDR3. A D gene is named only where the DNA matches it firmly. Only some rows state a clone size, as once, few, many or a class for expanded clones.

cdr3_length j_call d_call v_call clone_size cdr3_nt cdr3_aa
12 TRBJ2-1 NA TRBV7-6 NA TGTGCCAGCAGCTTCGGTCGGAATGAGCAGTTCTTC CASSFGRNEQFF
14 TRBJ1-2 TRBD1 TRBV29-1 once TGCAGCGTTGAACTCAAGACAGGGGGTTATGGCTACACCTTC CSVELKTGGYGYTF
15 TRBJ2-7 NA TRBV3-1/TRBV3-2 NA TGTGCCAGCAGCCCCCTTCCGACTATCTCCTACGAGCAGTACTTC CASSPLPTISYEQYF
15 TRBJ2-2 TRBD1 TRBV9 NA TGTGCCAGCAGCGTCCGGGACAGTAACACCGGGGAGCTGTTTTTT CASSVRDSNTGELFF
15 TRBJ1-5 TRBD1 TRBV30 once TGTGCCTGGGGCTCGAGACAGGGATTGATGCTGCCCCAGCATTTT CAWGSRQGLMLPQHF
19 TRBJ1-3 NA TRBV6-1 NA TGTGCCAGCAGTGAAGTTATGCAGGGCTCCCTCCTCTCTGGAAACACCATATATTTT CASSEVMQGSLLSGNTIYF
12 TRBJ1-3 NA TRBV3-1/TRBV3-2 NA TGTGCCAGCAGCCAGAGCGGAAACACCATATATTTT CASSQSGNTIYF
19 TRBJ2-6 NA TRBV6-1 NA TGTGCCAGCAGTGAAGCGCAGGGCACTATTCGCTCTGGGGCCAACGTCCTGACTTTC CASSEAQGTIRSGANVLTF
13 TRBJ1-2 TRBD1 TRBV27 NA TGTGCCAGCAGTCTCGGGACAGCCTATGGCTACACCTTC CASSLGTAYGYTF
15 TRBJ2-1 NA TRBV14 NA TGTGCCAGCAGCCTAAAGGGGACAACCCTCAATGAGCAGTTCTTC CASSLKGTTLNEQFF
15 TRBJ1-2 NA TRBV4-1 NA TGCGCCAGCAGCCAGGGGGGGGGCAGTCCCTATGGCTACACCTTC CASSQGGGSPYGYTF
16 TRBJ2-1 TRBD2 TRBV3-1/TRBV3-2 NA TGTGCCAGCAGCCGTCGGGGAGCGGGGAGGTACAATGAGCAGTTCTTC CASSRRGAGRYNEQFF
13 TRBJ1-2 NA TRBV7-9 few TGTGCCAGCAGCTTAGGGTCAGGGGATGGCTACACCTTC CASSLGSGDGYTF
16 TRBJ2-1 TRBD1 TRBV6-1 NA TGTGCCAGCAGTGAATTCGGACAGGGACCTTACAATGAGCAGTTCTTC CASSEFGQGPYNEQFF
17 TRBJ2-7 NA TRBV12-5 NA TGTGCTAGTGGTGTCCGGACAAATGTAACCCGCTCCTACGAGCAGTACTTC CASGVRTNVTRSYEQYF
15 TRBJ2-1 NA TRBV6-5 NA TGTGCCAGCAGCTTCCAAGGCGGGGCTCGGGATGAGCAGTTCTTC CASSFQGGARDEQFF
14 TRBJ2-1 TRBD1 TRBV27 NA TGTGCCAGCAGTCCTCGACAGGGGGTAAATGAGCAGTTCTTC CASSPRQGVNEQFF
16 TRBJ2-2 TRBD1 TRBV9 NA TGTGCCAGCAGCGCCTCCGGGACAGCGATAACCGGGGAGCTGTTTTTT CASSASGTAITGELFF
17 TRBJ2-2 TRBD2 TRBV6-2/TRBV6-3 NA TGTGCCAGCAGTGCGACTAGCGGGGGCCGCGGGTCCGGGGAGCTGTTTTTT CASSATSGGRGSGELFF
15 TRBJ1-3 TRBD1 TRBV18 NA TGTGCCAGCTCACCCGGACAGGGCTCTGGAAACACCATATATTTT CASSPGQGSGNTIYF